This entry lists 17 T cell receptor beta chains sequenced from one sample in a study of blood T cell repertoires in COVID-19 (dated by TCRdb to 2018 to 2020). Library method: the immunoSEQ multiplex PCR assay. TCRdb took over this immuneACCESS table, retaining in-frame rearrangements with V and J assigned. Such tables are incomplete; in checked studies, under half of the missing clones stem from an unresolved V gene, and the remainder is unexplained. This sample is represented by about 150,000 clones; approximately 80% of them were singletons. The ten top clones hold 29% of the sample. Sequenced: peripheral blood. The receptor set was obtained from a woman in her sixties or seventies with acute or convalescent COVID-19.

This chain joins TRBV7-9 and TRBJ2-3; D unclear. Trimming left V 5 bases short and J 4 bases short, with 16 bases between. There are 15 residues in the CDR3. The V gene's germline CDR1 is SEHNR and CDR2 FQNEAQ (reference sequence). The CDR3 here is CASSLYLGFADTQYF. In nucleotides, the CDR3 is TGTGCCAGCAGCCTATACCTCGGGTTTGCAGATACGCAGTATTTT.

The rearrangement uses TRBV7-9 and TRBJ1-2; 9 bases are a match to TRBD1. After removal of 7 bases from V and 4 bases from J, the junction contained 10 bases not matched to a gene. The germline CDR1 and CDR2 sequences are SEHNR and FQNEAQ (reference sequence). The CDR3 is 15 amino acids. The CDR3 DNA sequence: TGTGCCAGCACTCAAATGGACAGGGGACCCTATGGCTACACCTTC. This gives the protein CASTQMDRGPYGYTF.

The chain is built from TRBV2 and TRBJ1-5; 11 bases match TRBD1. Germline CDR1 and CDR2: SNHLY and FYNNEI. After removal of 3 bases from V and 7 bases from J, the junction contained 5 bases not matched to a gene. CDR3 length: 15 residues. In DNA, the CDR3 is TGTGCCAGCAGTGATCGGACAGGGGGCGTCCAGCCCCAGCATTTT. Translation: CASSDRTGGVQPQHF.

V and J are TRBV30 and TRBJ2-2; TRBD1 agrees at 10 bases. V dropped 3 bases and J dropped 6; count of bases not matched to a gene: 10. CDR1 and CDR2 from the germline V gene are GTSNPN and SVGIG (reference sequence). The length of the CDR3 is 16 residues. CDR3 sequence: CAWRLTGQGIAGELFF. CDR3 DNA sequence: TGTGCCTGGAGACTTACGGGACAGGGGATTGCCGGGGAGCTGTTTTTT.

This clone was observed a handful of times. The junction does not match germline at one end; this may be a read error. The chain carries TRBV5-4 and TRBJ1-6, with TRBD1 as a possible D gene (5 bases). CDR1 and CDR2 (germline): SGHNT, YYREEE (reference sequence). The CDR3 extends over 12 amino acids. CDR3 DNA: TGTGCCAGCAACCTTCCGGGAGGGGAGGTGAAGTTT. This translates into CASNLPGGEVKF.

The chain joins TRBV12-5 to TRBJ2-1, with D perhaps TRBD1 (7 bases). This CDR3 is 15 amino acids long. V lost 6 bases to trimming and J lost 5 bases, with 17 bases between them. Germline loops: CDR1 LGHNT, CDR2 FRNRAP. CDR3 in amino acids: CASGPQGGINNEQFF. CDR3 nucleotides: TGTGCTAGTGGCCCGCAGGGGGGTATCAACAATGAGCAGTTCTTC.

The chain couples TRBV9 to TRBJ2-1; TRBD2 agrees at 8 bases. This CDR3 is 13 amino acids long. The germline V gene has CDR1 SGDLS and CDR2 YYNGEE. The V gene end was trimmed by 3 bases and the J gene end by 5 bases; junction bases not matched to a gene: 1. As DNA, the CDR3 is TGTGCCAGCAGCGGTAGCGGGAACAATGAGCAGTTCTTC. Translation gives CASSGSGNNEQFF.

This chain joins TRBV9 and TRBJ2-1; D possibly corresponds to TRBD2 (5 bases). CDR1 and CDR2 (germline): SGDLS, YYNGEE. This CDR3 has 13 residues. V lost 2 bases, J lost 9 bases, and 12 bases lay in between. CDR3 loop: CASSVLSAGEQFF. The CDR3, as DNA: TGTGCCAGCAGCGTGCTCTCGGCGGGTGAGCAGTTCTTC.

V gene TRBV23-1 combines with J gene TRBJ1-6; 8 bases are shared with TRBD1. TRBV23-1 is treated as an ORF (open reading frame) with a function not yet certain. The CDR3 extends over 16 amino acids. V gave up 4 bases and J gave up 7 bases; unmatched junction bases: 9. The CDR3 nucleotides read TGCGCCAGCAGTCCTCCCACAGGGGGGTGGAATTCACCCCTCCACTTT. As protein: CASSPPTGGWNSPLHF.

This clone was detected a few times. V usage is TRBV5-1 and J usage is TRBJ2-3, with D possibly being TRBD2 (5 bases). CDR1 is SGHRS and CDR2 is YFSETQ in the germline V gene. The CDR3 runs to 16 residues. V gave up 4 bases and J gave up 5 bases, with 20 bases separating them. The CDR3 bases are TGCGCCAGCAGCGGAGGAGGACTCGGGGTTGTAGATACGCAGTATTTT. This translates into CASSGGGLGVVDTQYF.

This rearrangement joins TRBV19 to TRBJ2-3; 7 bases agree with TRBD2. This CDR3 has 14 residues. Germline CDR1 and CDR2: LNHDA and SQIVND (reference sequence). V gave up 2 bases and J gave up 6 bases; unmatched junction bases: 5. CDR3 DNA sequence: TGTGCCAGTAGTATACTGCTGGGGGGGGATACGCAGTATTTT. It is translated as CASSILLGGDTQYF.

The chain combines TRBV25-1 with TRBJ1-5; unclear D gene. Germline loops: CDR1 MGHDK, CDR2 SYGVNS. Trimming cost V 6 bases and J 0 bases, with 12 bases left between them. CDR3 length equals 15 residues. The CDR3 loop is CASRGRSYSNQPQHF. CDR3 coding DNA: TGTGCCAGCAGGGGCAGATCTTATAGCAATCAGCCCCAGCATTTT.

The chain recombines TRBV20-1 with TRBJ1-1; the D is unclear. The germline CDR1 and CDR2 sequences are DFQATT and SNEGSKA (reference sequence). The germline V and J ends were trimmed by 1 base and 7 bases, with 4 bases remaining between them. The CDR3 spans 10 residues. The CDR3 nucleotides are TGCAGTGCTAGAGCATTTGAAGCTTTCTTT. The encoded protein is CSARAFEAFF.

This clone was counted only a few times. The chain recombines TRBV3-1 (or the pseudogene TRBV3-2) with TRBJ1-3; the match to TRBD1 covers 8 bases. CDR1 is LGHDT and CDR2 is YNNKEL in the germline V gene (reference sequence). With 7 bases clipped from V and 0 bases from J, the junction kept 8 bases outside the gene matches. The CDR3 is 16 amino acids. The CDR3 DNA reads TGTGCCAGCACCGCGACAGGGGTGAGCTCTGGAAACACCATATATTTT. Amino acids: CASTATGVSSGNTIYF.

CDR3 sequence: CASRTTGYFGLASSTDTQYF. The DNA for the CDR3 is TGTGCCAGCAGAACAACCGGGTATTTTGGGCTAGCGTCTAGCACAGATACGCAGTATTTT. J is TRBJ2-3 and V is TRBV3-1 (or the pseudogene TRBV3-2); D possibly corresponds to TRBD2 (6 bases). The CDR3 contains 20 residues. Per the germline V gene, CDR1 is LGHDT and CDR2 is YNNKEL (reference sequence). The V gene lost 6 bases and the J gene lost 0 bases, with 28 bases spanning the gap.

This clone was recorded a few times. The rearrangement joins TRBV19 to TRBJ1-6; 9 bases are shared with TRBD1. The V segment lost 8 bases and the J segment 6 bases; nucleotides outside the gene matches: 2. The germline V gene encodes CDR1 LNHDA and CDR2 SQIVND (reference sequence). The CDR3 contains 13 residues. The CDR3 region is CASADRGNSPLHF. CDR3 in DNA: TGTGCCAGTGCGGACAGGGGTAATTCACCCCTCCACTTT.

The table lists this clone with a few counts. The chain employs TRBV10-3 and TRBJ2-1, with 9 bases matching TRBD1. CDR1 and CDR2 (germline): ENHRY, SYGVKD. Germline trimming cut 4 bases from V and 7 bases from J; bases unmatched to any gene: 8. CDR3 length: 15 amino acids. CDR3 sequence (DNA): TGTGCCATCAGTGGGGTGGGGACAGGGACTAATGAGCAGTTCTTC. Translating gives CAISGVGTGTNEQFF.